Included here is one TCR beta chain sequence, with context. These data come from a study of blood T cell repertoires in COVID-19. Study as a whole: Both acute and convalescent COVID-19 samples were obtained from the United States, Italy and Spain. T cells, B-cell-depleted T cells, or PBMCs provided the cDNA or gDNA that served as material.

The CDR3 covers 16 residues. CDR1 and CDR2 from the germline V gene are ENHRY and SYGVKD. V was clipped by 0 bases and J by 8 bases, with 19 bases between them. Methods used by the authors: The authors estimated nucleated cell counts from reference gene primer amplification. Assay used: immunoSEQ multiplex PCR; TCRdb lists only in-frame clones, some missing. V and J calls and clone size are given by that table; D and trimming were obtained from the DNA. This repertoire shows about 520,000 clones, approximately 85% found once; its top ten account for approximately 2.9%. This chain joins TRBV10-3 and TRBJ1-1, with TRBD1 as a possible D gene (6 bases). This TCR derives from a human donor in a cohort sampled during active COVID-19. The sample consisted of peripheral blood. The CDR3 nucleotides are TGTGCCATCAGTGAGTCCCCCCTGGGTTCAAGGGGGGAAGCTTTCTTT. Translating it yields CAISESPLGSRGEAFF.